This entry lists 11 T cell receptor beta chains sequenced from one sample in a study of response to subunit inactivated influenza vaccine (dated by TCRdb to 2016 to 2019). Libraries were prepared through RT-PCR. Instrument on record: Illumina HiSeq 2500. TCRdb cleaned the public reads at Q25 with fastp, built clones with MiXCR and kept in-frame beta chains. Entries are consolidated by CDR3 protein sequence, retaining the most common genes and DNA. Counted in this sample were 150,000 to 200,000 distinct CDR3 sequences; 10% to 15% of them appeared once. Of the sample, less than 30% falls within the top ten clones. The same sample was also studied in work on T cells expressing NK-cell markers. That second report states: TCR beta cDNA libraries were made by 5'RACE template switching that added a universal primer site and unique molecular identifiers.

The source material was CD8+ T cells sorted from PBMCs, sampled 11 to 12 days after vaccination. These receptors were obtained from a man aged 50 to 60 who received an inactivated influenza vaccine. Donor details come from another sample of the same person, matched by shared clones.

The gene calls are TRBV6-1 and TRBJ1-5; no clear D. CDR3 length equals 14 residues. The germline CDR1 and CDR2 sequences are MNHNS and SASEGT. Trimming took 5 bases from V and 8 from J, leaving 16 bases between them. This CDR3 is CASSPVAQEKPQHF. In DNA form, the CDR3 reads TGTGCCAGCAGTCCCGTCGCCCAAGAGAAGCCCCAGCATTTT.

J is TRBJ1-3 and V is TRBV19, with no clear D. Per the germline V gene, CDR1 is LNHDA and CDR2 is SQIVND (reference sequence). The CDR3 totals 17 residues. With 0 bases removed from V and 1 base from J, the gap between germline ends came to 13 bases. The CDR3 sequence: CASSIDWTGSSGNTIYF. Written as DNA, the CDR3 is TGTGCCAGTAGTATAGATTGGACCGGATCTTCTGGAAACACCATATATTTT.

This clonotype was counted between two and nine times. The chain employs TRBV28 and TRBJ2-7; D gene unclear. There are 12 residues in the CDR3. CDR1 is MDHEN, CDR2 SYDVKM, per germline. Trimming pared 3 bases from V and 7 bases from J, leaving 10 bases between. The CDR3 nucleotides are TGTGCCAGCAGTTTCCCCGAACGTGAGCAGTACTTC. It yields the protein CASSFPEREQYF.

This clonotype turned up a few times. V and J are TRBV9 and TRBJ1-5; D is undetermined. This CDR3 has 15 amino acids. Trimming shortened V by 3 bases and J by 3 bases, and 13 bases separated the two germline ends. CDR1 and CDR2 from the germline V gene are SGDLS and YYNGEE. The CDR3 region is CASSGGAGLNQPQHF. The CDR3, as DNA: TGTGCCAGCAGCGGAGGAGCAGGCCTCAATCAGCCCCAGCATTTT.

The rearrangement uses TRBV9 and TRBJ2-2; no reliable D call. The CDR3 has 14 amino acids. The germline V gene has CDR1 SGDLS and CDR2 YYNGEE. The V gene lost 0 bases and the J gene lost 2 bases, with 5 bases spanning the gap. The CDR3, as DNA: TGTGCCAGCAGCGTAGGGGGTAACACCGGGGAGCTGTTTTTT. Translating it yields CASSVGGNTGELFF.

This clonotype was counted only a few times. The chain uses TRBV6-2 or TRBV6-3 and TRBJ2-7, with D possibly being TRBD1 (6 bases). Germline V gives CDR1 MNHEY, CDR2 SVGEGT. Trimming pared 6 bases from V and 5 bases from J, leaving 14 bases between. This CDR3 spans 13 amino acids. Written as DNA, the CDR3 is TGTGCCAGCAGGCAGGGGCTATCGAACGAGCAGTACTTC. It codes for CASRQGLSNEQYF.

CDR3 loop: CASSSPTGGDQPQHF. DNA for the CDR3: TGTGCCAGCAGCTCCCCTACAGGGGGTGATCAGCCCCAGCATTTT. The V gene is TRBV28, the J gene TRBJ1-5; 8 bases fit TRBD1. The CDR3 is 15 amino acids. V shed 6 bases and J 5 bases; nucleotides not matched to a gene: 9. Looked up from germline, CDR1 is MDHEN and CDR2 is SYDVKM.

This clonotype was observed many times. This chain connects TRBV12-3 or TRBV12-4 to TRBJ2-3; a possible D gene is TRBD2 (6 bases). CDR3 length: 15 amino acids. V shed 6 bases and J shed 4 bases, with 17 bases lying between them. CDR3 residues: CASSPSGWRADTQYF. The CDR3 DNA is TGTGCCAGCAGCCCGTCAGGGTGGAGGGCAGATACGCAGTATTTT.

This clonotype came up a few times. This sequence joins TRBV20-1 and TRBJ2-3, with TRBD2 matching over 11 bases. Germline-derived CDR1 and CDR2 are DFQATT and SNEGSKA (reference sequence). The length of the CDR3 is 18 residues. J lost 6 bases, V lost 0 bases, and 14 bases had no gene match. Here the CDR3 DNA reads TGCAGTGCTAGAGATCTGGGATTAGCGGGAGGGTCGATCGATACGCAGTATTTT. Translating it yields CSARDLGLAGGSIDTQYF.

There are a few counts of this clonotype. The gene calls are TRBV14 and TRBJ2-5, with no clear D. Germline CDR1 SGHDN, CDR2 FVKESK. This CDR3 comprises 11 residues. Between the trimmed V and J ends, which lost 2 bases and 5 bases, there was a span of 3 bases. For the CDR3, the DNA is TGTGCCAGCAGCCAATACGAGACCCAGTACTTC. Its protein product is CASSQYETQYF.

This clonotype has only a few counts. J is TRBJ2-5 and V is TRBV9, with 9 bases lining up with TRBD2. Trimming removed 3 bases from V and 4 bases from J; junction bases left unmatched: 7. CDR3 size: 15 residues. Germline CDR1 and CDR2: SGDLS and YYNGEE. In nucleotides, the CDR3 is TGTGCCAGCAGCGACGGCGGGGGGGACCTAGAGACCCAGTACTTC. Translation gives CASSDGGGDLETQYF.